The 28 T cell receptor beta chains listed next were all sequenced from one sample in a study of blood T cell repertoires in COVID-19. Clones were sequenced by immunoSEQ multiplex PCR, and TCRdb holds only the in-frame ones, with some missing. The repertoire holds roughly 230,000 clones, with about 88% as singletons. Sequences were obtained from peripheral blood. These receptors were obtained from a woman aged 40 to 50 who had recovered from COVID-19.

The chain has TRBV12-5 and TRBJ2-4; 9 nucleotides agree with TRBD2. CDR1 is LGHNT and CDR2 is FRNRAP in the germline V gene. The CDR3 extends over 16 amino acids. V trimming: 3 bases; J trimming: 6 bases; junction bases outside the gene matches: 9. The CDR3 region is CASGLPPSGTLNIQYF. CDR3 coding DNA: TGTGCTAGTGGTTTACCTCCTAGCGGGACCTTAAACATTCAGTACTTC.

The rearrangement uses TRBV27 and TRBJ2-5, with 10 bases fitting TRBD2. The V gene end was trimmed by 1 base and the J gene end by 4 bases; junction bases not matched to a gene: 6. The CDR3 runs 16 residues. CDR1 is MNHEY, CDR2 SMNVEV, per germline (reference sequence). This chain's CDR3 is CASSLLPAGGPETQYF. In DNA form, the CDR3 reads TGTGCCAGCAGTTTATTACCAGCGGGGGGGCCAGAGACCCAGTACTTC.

J is TRBJ2-7 and V is TRBV28; no clear D. Between the trimmed V and J ends, which lost 4 bases and 6 bases, there was a span of 13 bases. Germline CDR1 MDHEN, CDR2 SYDVKM. The CDR3 is made up of 13 amino acids. CDR3 sequence (DNA): TGTGCCAGCAGTTACCCCACCAGTTCCGAGCAGTACTTC. Its translation is CASSYPTSSEQYF.

J is TRBJ2-7 and V is TRBV9, with 11 positions matching TRBD2. J was trimmed by 2 bases and V by 0 bases; bases with no gene match: 10. CDR1 SGDLS and CDR2 YYNGEE come from the germline V gene. The CDR3 is made up of 18 amino acids. CDR3 nucleotides: TGTGCCAGCAGCGTAGGGACGACTAGCGGGGTCGTAACCTACGAGCAGTACTTC. It yields the protein CASSVGTTSGVVTYEQYF.

The chain uses TRBV28 and TRBJ2-3; D is perhaps TRBD1 (6 bases). Germline V CDR1 and CDR2: MDHEN, SYDVKM. CDR3 length equals 14 residues. V dropped 4 bases and J dropped 6 bases, with 14 bases sitting between them. CDR3 residues: CASSSRGHLDTQYF. In DNA form, the CDR3 reads TGTGCCAGCAGTTCAAGGGGACATTTGGATACGCAGTATTTT.

The V gene is TRBV11-2, the J gene TRBJ1-2; no reliable D call. CDR3 length: 12 residues. V shed 0 bases and J shed 8 bases, with 7 bases lying between them. From germline, CDR1 is SGHAT and CDR2 FQNNGV. The chain's CDR3 is CASSLEFSGYTF. The CDR3 DNA is TGTGCCAGCAGCTTAGAATTCTCCGGCTACACCTTC.

The V call is TRBV9, the J call TRBJ1-1; the D is unclear. This CDR3 region has 13 residues. From germline, CDR1 is SGDLS and CDR2 YYNGEE. V lost 4 bases to trimming and J lost 5 bases, with 12 bases between them. This CDR3 is CASSRREGTEAFF. The CDR3 DNA sequence: TGTGCCAGCAGCAGGAGGGAGGGTACTGAAGCTTTCTTT.

V usage is TRBV5-4 and J usage is TRBJ2-5, with D perhaps matching TRBD1 (6 bases). The CDR3 sequence is 16 residues long. Trimming left V 3 bases short and J 6 bases short, with 21 bases between. The germline V gene encodes CDR1 SGHNT and CDR2 YYREEE (reference sequence). The CDR3 here is CASSWGNTGLEKTQYF. The CDR3 DNA follows: TGTGCCAGCAGCTGGGGAAACACAGGGCTTGAAAAGACCCAGTACTTC.

This sequence joins TRBV6-5 and TRBJ2-7, with D perhaps matching TRBD2 (6 bases). Trimming cost V 2 bases and J 1 base, with 9 bases left between them. The CDR3 totals 14 residues. Looked up from germline, CDR1 is MNHEY and CDR2 is SVGAGI. As DNA, the CDR3 is TGTGCCAGCAGTTACCCCGCGGGGTCCTACGAGCAGTACGTC. Amino acid sequence: CASSYPAGSYEQYV.

V is TRBV5-1 and J is TRBJ2-2; D unresolved. Germline V gives CDR1 SGHRS, CDR2 YFSETQ. The CDR3 covers 18 residues. Trimming took 0 bases from V and 3 from J, leaving 18 bases between them. The CDR3 DNA is TGCGCCAGCAGCTTGGAAGGCGGCAAAGGTCCCTACACCGGGGAGCTGTTTTTT. Its protein product is CASSLEGGKGPYTGELFF.

The chain links TRBV9 to TRBJ1-1; D perhaps matches TRBD1 (6 bases). The CDR3 spans 16 residues. Trimming took off 0 bases at V and 6 bases at J, with 18 bases between the two ends. Germline V lookup: CDR1 SGDLS, CDR2 YYNGEE. This CDR3 reads CASSVGLQGRGSEAFF. CDR3 bases: TGTGCCAGCAGCGTAGGCCTACAGGGTAGAGGATCTGAAGCTTTCTTT.

The genes are TRBV2 and TRBJ1-5; the match to TRBD1 covers 10 bases. The CDR3 loop spans 15 amino acids. The V gene's germline CDR1 is SNHLY and CDR2 FYNNEI. With V trimmed by 5 bases and J by 6 bases, 7 bases remained unmatched. The CDR3 loop is CASSRDRGQVQPQHF. The CDR3 bases are TGTGCCAGCAGTAGAGACAGGGGGCAGGTTCAGCCCCAGCATTTT.

V usage is TRBV4-1 and J usage is TRBJ2-1; the match to TRBD2 covers 8 bases. Germline CDR1 and CDR2: MGHRA and YSYEKL. J gave up 10 bases and V 3 bases, and 8 bases lay outside the gene matches. This CDR3 comprises 14 residues. As DNA, the CDR3 is TGCGCCAGCAGCCATCTGAGCGGGAGTGGGGAGCAGTTCTTC. This codes for CASSHLSGSGEQFF.

V is TRBV7-6 and J is TRBJ2-4; possibly TRBD1 for D (6 bases). Germline V gene lookup returns CDR1 SGHVS and CDR2 FNYEAQ. V gave up 1 base and J gave up 5 bases, with 15 bases separating them. The CDR3 covers 16 residues. CDR3 DNA sequence: TGTGCCAGCAGCTTAGGTACAGGGTTAGTAGAAAACATTCAGTACTTC. Protein sequence: CASSLGTGLVENIQYF.

CDR3 nucleotides: TGTGCCACCAGTGAGAGACTAGCGTACAATGAGCAGTTCTTC. Its translation is CATSERLAYNEQFF. The rearrangement links TRBV24-1 to TRBJ2-1, with 8 bases lining up with TRBD2. Trimming at V came to 4 bases and at J to 4 bases, leaving 2 bases not matched to a gene. Germline CDR1 and CDR2: KGHDR and SFDVKD. CDR3 length: 14 residues.

CDR3: CASSSNVIAGTNEQYF. In DNA form, the CDR3 reads TGTGCCAGTAGTTCCAACGTAATAGCGGGGACCAACGAGCAGTACTTC. This chain uses TRBV19 with TRBJ2-7, with 8 bases fitting TRBD2. This CDR3 contains 16 residues. CDR1 LNHDA and CDR2 SQIVND come from the germline V gene (reference sequence). V gave up 5 bases and J gave up 5 bases; unmatched junction bases: 14.

This clone was recorded once. J is TRBJ1-2 and V is TRBV6-5, with a weak D call TRBD1 (5 bases). The V end was cut by 0 bases, the J end by 8 bases, with 10 bases between. The CDR3 is 13 amino acids. Germline V gives CDR1 MNHEY, CDR2 SVGAGI. The CDR3 bases are TGTGCCAGCAGTTACTCCCGGGGGGACGGCTACACCTTC. It translates to CASSYSRGDGYTF.

This clone was seen only a few times. The gene calls are TRBV5-4 and TRBJ2-7, with 12 bases matching TRBD1. This CDR3 comprises 15 residues. Germline V gene data show CDR1 as SGHNT and CDR2 as YYREEE (reference sequence). Unmatched junction bases numbered 11, after V lost 4 bases and J lost 9 bases. The DNA of the CDR3 is TGTGCCAGCAGCATTGGGGGGACAGGGGGCGCTTGGCAGTACGTC. It is translated as CASSIGGTGGAWQYV.

The genes are TRBV14 and TRBJ2-2, with unresolved D. CDR1 is SGHDN and CDR2 is FVKESK in the germline V gene. The germline V and J ends were trimmed by 4 bases and 0 bases, with 12 bases remaining between them. This CDR3 is built from 16 residues. The CDR3, as DNA: TGTGCCAGCAGCCCGACTCAGACGGCGAACACCGGGGAGCTGTTTTTT. Its translation is CASSPTQTANTGELFF.

The chain combines TRBV6-6 with TRBJ2-5, with 9 bases fitting TRBD2. J gave up 5 bases and V 7 bases, and 5 bases lay outside the gene matches. Germline assignment: CDR1 MNHNY and CDR2 SVGAGI (reference sequence). This CDR3 comprises 13 residues. The CDR3 sequence is CASNRGLAETQYF. In DNA, the CDR3 is TGTGCCAGCAACCGAGGACTAGCGGAGACCCAGTACTTC.

The chain is built from TRBV9 and TRBJ1-2; no firm D call. CDR1 SGDLS and CDR2 YYNGEE come from the germline V gene. The CDR3 extends over 15 amino acids. Trimming pared 4 bases from V and 1 base from J, leaving 14 bases between. The CDR3 region has the DNA TGTGCCAGCAGCACCTCGGCGGTTAATAACTATGGCTACACCTTC. Its protein is CASSTSAVNNYGYTF.

V usage is TRBV6-2 or TRBV6-3 and J usage is TRBJ1-1; D gene unclear. This CDR3 is built from 14 residues. V lost 2 bases, J lost 6 bases, and 13 bases lay in between. CDR1 and CDR2 from the germline V gene are MNHEY and SVGEGT. This CDR3 is CASSYASVPAEAFF. Written as DNA, the CDR3 is TGTGCCAGCAGTTACGCATCCGTCCCGGCTGAAGCTTTCTTT.

This rearrangement joins TRBV10-1 to TRBJ2-7; 12 bases align to TRBD1. The V and J ends lost 0 bases and 4 bases, in that order; junction bases with no gene match: 10. The CDR3 consists of 18 residues. The germline V gene encodes CDR1 WNHNN and CDR2 SYGVQD (reference sequence). CDR3 bases: TGCGCCAGCAGTGAGTCGACGGGACAGGGGGCGCGGCGATACGAGCAGTACTTC. Amino acids: CASSESTGQGARRYEQYF.

The chain recombines TRBV11-3 with TRBJ2-4; TRBD2 aligns across 7 bases. Germline-derived CDR1 and CDR2 are SGHNT and YENEEA. CDR3 length: 13 residues. V trimming: 3 bases; J trimming: 8 bases; junction bases outside the gene matches: 4. The CDR3 DNA is TGTGCCAGCAGCTTTCACCGGGGGGACATTCAGTACTTC. Protein product: CASSFHRGDIQYF.

This chain links TRBV9 with TRBJ2-2; D uncertain. The germline CDR1 and CDR2 sequences are SGDLS and YYNGEE. This CDR3 comprises 13 residues. Trimming stripped 0 bases from V and 8 bases from J, with 8 bases between. The CDR3 bases are TGTGCCAGCAGCGTAGATAAGCCAGGGGAGCTGTTTTTT. This encodes CASSVDKPGELFF.

This chain links TRBV10-3 with TRBJ1-2; possible D gene TRBD1, 5 bases. Germline V gives CDR1 ENHRY, CDR2 SYGVKD. This CDR3 has 12 residues. V lost 7 bases and J 5 bases, leaving 11 bases between the germline ends. DNA of the CDR3: TGTGCCATCACTGGGACTGGGTATGGCTACACCTTC. Translation: CAITGTGYGYTF.

A single count supports this clone. For the CDR3, the DNA is TGTGCCAGCTCTCCTAGGGGGACAGAGCAGTTCTTC. It yields the protein CASSPRGTEQFF. This sequence joins TRBV18 and TRBJ2-1; perhaps TRBD1 as D (6 bases). The V gene's germline CDR1 is KGHSH and CDR2 LQKENI. The length of the CDR3 is 12 residues. Trimming cost V 6 bases and J 10 bases, with 13 bases left between them.

This clone was seen more than once but under ten times. The CDR3 reads CASSLQGIGANVLTF. The CDR3 DNA reads TGTGCCAGCAGCTTACAGGGGATAGGGGCCAACGTCCTGACTTTC. This rearrangement joins TRBV5-4 to TRBJ2-6; 7 bases are a match to TRBD1. V lost 2 bases and J lost 4; bases outside the gene matches: 3. The CDR3 runs to 15 residues. The germline CDR1 and CDR2 sequences are SGHNT and YYREEE (reference sequence).